This T cell receptor beta chain derives from a study of monozygotic twins with inflammatory bowel disease. Study-level results: Repertoire similarity was not found to differ between concordant and discordant twins, possibly from limited power. Differing T cell subtypes remained indistinguishable.

In the case of this clonotype: Its antigen is unidentified.

Per germline, CDR1 SGHVS and CDR2 FQNEAQ. The CDR3 totals 14 residues. Two nested PCRs, roughly 16 and 10 cycles, amplified TCRalpha and TCRbeta cDNA. TCRdb re-called the 5' RACE reads and gives one entry per CDR3 protein, without DNA. This sample carries approximately 330,000 distinct CDR3 sequences, with approximately 2% going to the ten biggest clones. The specimen was blood. V and J are TRBV7-8 and TRBJ2-1. This clonotype was sampled from a human donor with ulcerative colitis or Crohn's disease, or a healthy co-twin of an affected twin (not recorded which). CDR3 loop: CASSLGDSDNEQFF.